This entry concerns a single T cell receptor beta chain. What it binds is not known. The TCR beta cDNA libraries contained unique molecular identifiers. TCRdb ran MiXCR on the PCR reads and lists one entry per CDR3 protein. The sample includes some 800,000 distinct CDR3 sequences, about 43% of them seen just once. The entry originates in a study of post-analysis software for immune sequencing data. Turning to the study itself: In terms of disease course, relapsing-remitting, secondary progressive and progressive-relapsing multiple sclerosis were included.

The germline CDR1 and CDR2 sequences are DFQATT and SNEGSKA (reference sequence). The CDR3 is 17 amino acids. Trimming left V 5 bases short and J 1 base short, with 22 bases between. General study points: With F measure, samples from one preparation batch clustered together strongly. Normalized Chao1 diversity was significantly lower in multiple sclerosis patients than in controls. Relative to controls, patients had a few TRBV segments at higher frequency, with TRBV5-6, TRBV5-1 and TRBV20-1 among these.

The chain carries TRBV20-1 and TRBJ2-3; the D gene is possibly TRBD1 (5 bases). This receptor was obtained from a girl aged 5-17 years with multiple sclerosis. Material for sequencing was blood. The CDR3 DNA follows: TGCAGTGCTTACCTTTGGGGCCTCATGTCCCGCACAGATACGCAGTATTTT. It specifies CSAYLWGLMSRTDTQYF.